Listed below are T cell receptor beta chains from one sample, sequenced in a study of blood T cells in healthy people across ages. TCRdb re-analysed the 5' RACE reads in MiXCR, keeping a single row per CDR3 protein. The profile shows fewer than 700,000 distinct CDR3 sequences, roughly 48% of them singletons. What was sequenced was blood. Receptor source: a man at least 80 years old in good health. CDR3s include the opening cysteine and the closing phenylalanine or tryptophan. D genes are given only for firm matches. Not every row has a clone size; where given, it reads once, few, many or a size class.

J: TRBJ1-2; D: -; size: many; V: TRBV29-1; DNA: TGCAGCGTGACAGTAGGTGGACCTAACTATGGCTACACCTTC; CDR3: CSVTVGGPNYGYTF
J: TRBJ2-5; D: -; size: many; V: TRBV6-6; DNA: TGTGCCAGCAGTTACTCAGTAAGGGGAGAGACCCAGTACTTC; CDR3: CASSYSVRGETQYF
J: TRBJ2-1; D: TRBD2; size: -; V: TRBV27; DNA: TGTGCCAGCAGTTTAAGGCTAGCGGGATTTGAGCAGTTCTTC; CDR3: CASSLRLAGFEQFF
J: TRBJ2-1; D: TRBD2; size: many; V: TRBV12-3/TRBV12-4; DNA: TGTGCCAGCAGTGCACCGGGACTAGCGGGAGCCAATGAGCAGTTCTTC; CDR3: CASSAPGLAGANEQFF
J: TRBJ1-2; D: TRBD1; size: -; V: TRBV7-9; DNA: TGTGCCAGCAGCTTGACTATGGGACAGGGATATGGCTACACCTTC; CDR3: CASSLTMGQGYGYTF
J: TRBJ2-1; D: -; size: -; V: TRBV20-1; DNA: TGCAGTGCTAATCAGCGACTTAGGAGCGAGCAGTTCTTC; CDR3: CSANQRLRSEQFF
J: TRBJ2-5; D: TRBD2; size: -; V: TRBV11-2; DNA: TGTGCCAGCAGCTTAGTCGGTAGCGGGAGTGAGACCCAGTACTTC; CDR3: CASSLVGSGSETQYF
J: TRBJ1-5; D: -; size: -; V: TRBV9; DNA: TGTGCCAGCAGCGTCTCTCAGGATCAGCCCCAGCATTTT; CDR3: CASSVSQDQPQHF
J: TRBJ1-6; D: -; size: -; V: TRBV25-1; DNA: TGTGCCAGCAAACGGGGGGACTTACAACATTCACCCCTCCACTTT; CDR3: CASKRGDLQHSPLHF
J: TRBJ1-4; D: -; size: -; V: TRBV9; DNA: TGTGCCAGCAGCGTCCAGACAGGATGGGGTGAAAAACTGTTTTTT; CDR3: CASSVQTGWGEKLFF
J: TRBJ2-5; D: -; size: -; V: TRBV20-1; DNA: TGCAGTGCTAGCGGGCGGGATAGTGAGACCCAGTACTTC; CDR3: CSASGRDSETQYF
J: TRBJ2-5; D: TRBD2; size: -; V: TRBV12-3/TRBV12-4; DNA: TGTGCCAGCAGGGGAGCGGGGGGTTGGGAGACCCAGTACTTC; CDR3: CASRGAGGWETQYF
J: TRBJ2-3; D: -; size: -; V: TRBV27; DNA: TGTGCCAGCAGTTTAAAAACCAGCGGAATAAGCACAGATACGCAGTATTTT; CDR3: CASSLKTSGISTDTQYF
J: TRBJ2-3; D: TRBD2; size: few; V: TRBV7-2; DNA: TGTGCCAGCAGCTTAACAGCGGGAGGGATCACGGATACGCAGTATTTT; CDR3: CASSLTAGGITDTQYF
J: TRBJ1-2; D: -; size: -; V: TRBV7-9; DNA: TGTGCCAGCAGCTTAGGGACAACGCATGGCTACACCTTC; CDR3: CASSLGTTHGYTF
J: TRBJ2-1; D: -; size: -; V: TRBV10-1; DNA: TGCGCCAGCAGTGGCCGCCGGCTTAAGTCCTACAATGAGCAGTTCTTC; CDR3: CASSGRRLKSYNEQFF
J: TRBJ1-6; D: -; size: -; V: TRBV10-3; DNA: TGTGCCATCAGTGATGAGACGACTTTACCCCTCCACTTT; CDR3: CAISDETTLPLHF
J: TRBJ2-3; D: TRBD2; size: -; V: TRBV5-1; DNA: TGCGCCAGCAATATACTAGCGGGCACAGATACGCAGTATTTT; CDR3: CASNILAGTDTQYF
J: TRBJ1-1; D: TRBD1; size: -; V: TRBV12-3/TRBV12-4; DNA: TGTGCCAGCAATCGGCACCAGGGGGCCGCACCGAACACTGAAGCTTTCTTT; CDR3: CASNRHQGAAPNTEAFF
J: TRBJ2-1; D: -; size: -; V: TRBV4-3; DNA: TGCGCCAGCAGCCAGGGGCCCCCGTATGAGCAGTTCTTC; CDR3: CASSQGPPYEQFF
J: TRBJ2-1; D: -; size: few; V: TRBV2; DNA: TGTGCCAGAACGAGAGCCAATGAGCAGTTCTTC; CDR3: CARTRANEQFF
J: TRBJ1-6; D: -; size: many; V: TRBV6-5; DNA: TGTGCCAGCAGTTACTCTGGTTCACCCCTCCACTTT; CDR3: CASSYSGSPLHF
J: TRBJ2-3; D: TRBD2; size: -; V: TRBV4-3; DNA: TGCGCCAGCAGACGAGAGTACGGACTAGCGGGAGACTATTCGGATACGCAGTATTTT; CDR3: CASRREYGLAGDYSDTQYF
J: TRBJ1-2; D: -; size: many; V: TRBV6-6; DNA: TGTGCCAGCAGGGATGCCGGGACCTATGTCGCCTATGGCTACACCTTC; CDR3: CASRDAGTYVAYGYTF
J: TRBJ2-3; D: TRBD2; size: -; V: TRBV7-2; DNA: TGTGCCAGCAGCTCCAGAACCCTAGCGGCTAGCACAGATACGCAGTATTTT; CDR3: CASSSRTLAASTDTQYF
J: TRBJ2-5; D: TRBD1; size: -; V: TRBV10-3; DNA: TGTGCCATCAGTCCACGGGGACAGGGGGCAGAGACCCAGTACTTC; CDR3: CAISPRGQGAETQYF
J: TRBJ2-1; D: -; size: -; V: TRBV28; DNA: TGTGCCAGCAGTTTATCCCGGGGAGGACATGAGCAGTTCTTC; CDR3: CASSLSRGGHEQFF
J: TRBJ1-1; D: -; size: many; V: TRBV6-6; DNA: TGTGCCAGCAGTTACAGTACGGGTACCACTGAAGCTTTCTTT; CDR3: CASSYSTGTTEAFF
J: TRBJ2-7; D: TRBD2; size: -; V: TRBV4-1; DNA: TGCGCCAGCAGCTTACTAGCGTTAAGCTCCTACGAGCAGTACTTC; CDR3: CASSLLALSSYEQYF
J: TRBJ1-1; D: TRBD1; size: few; V: TRBV28; DNA: TGTGCCAGCAGTCCTCCGGGGACAGGGGGCGAAGCTTTCTTT; CDR3: CASSPPGTGGEAFF
J: TRBJ2-2; D: TRBD1; size: -; V: TRBV5-1; DNA: TGCGCCAGCAGCTCGGACAGGGGGCTCAACACCGGGGAGCTGTTTTTT; CDR3: CASSSDRGLNTGELFF
J: TRBJ2-1; D: TRBD2; size: few; V: TRBV29-1; DNA: TGCAGCGTTCGACTAGCGGGAGACGGGAATGAGCAGTTCTTC; CDR3: CSVRLAGDGNEQFF
J: TRBJ2-4; D: -; size: -; V: TRBV7-2; DNA: TGTGCCAGCAGCTTAGCGTGGGGTTTGGAAAACATTCAGTACTTC; CDR3: CASSLAWGLENIQYF
J: TRBJ2-7; D: -; size: few; V: TRBV6-4; DNA: TGTGCCAGCTCCGAGGAGGGCTCCTACGAGCAGTACTTC; CDR3: CASSEEGSYEQYF
J: TRBJ2-3; D: TRBD2; size: -; V: TRBV6-2/TRBV6-3; DNA: TGTGCCAGCAGGAATAGCGGGAGCACAGATACGCAGTATTTT; CDR3: CASRNSGSTDTQYF
J: TRBJ2-1; D: -; size: -; V: TRBV20-1; DNA: TGCAGTGCTAGAGATCCATCGGGTGAGGGACCCTACAGTGAGCAGTTCTTC; CDR3: CSARDPSGEGPYSEQFF
J: TRBJ1-4; D: TRBD1; size: few; V: TRBV6-2/TRBV6-3; DNA: TGTGCCAGCAGAATACAGGGGGCGTATGAAAAACTGTTTTTT; CDR3: CASRIQGAYEKLFF